Listed below are T cell receptor beta chains from one sample, sequenced in a study of blood T cell repertoires in COVID-19. The repertoire was sequenced with immunoSEQ multiplex PCR; TCRdb's copy has only in-frame clones and lacks some. The sample lists approximately 300,000 clones; around 83% were seen once. The sample was peripheral blood. All receptors come from a woman in her forties or fifties with acute or convalescent COVID-19. CDR3s include the opening cysteine and the closing phenylalanine or tryptophan. Each record gives: D gene, V gene, clone size, J gene, CDR3 DNA, CDR3 protein. A D gene is named only where the DNA matches it firmly. The size field is filled for only some rows; it gives once, few, many or a size class.

>TRBD1|TRBV14|-|TRBJ2-1
TGTGCCAGCAGCCCTCAAGGGGGCACTGAGCAGTTCTTC
CASSPQGGTEQFF
>TRBD1|TRBV6-5|-|TRBJ2-7
TGTGCCAGCGGGACCCCATCCGGGACAGGGGTTCAGTACTTC
CASGTPSGTGVQYF
>-|TRBV13|-|TRBJ1-1
TGTGCCAGCAGCGTCCAAAATACTGAAGCTTTCTTT
CASSVQNTEAFF
>-|TRBV7-2|-|TRBJ1-5
TGTGCCAGCAGCTTAGAACGAGCCAATCAGCCCCAGCATTTT
CASSLERANQPQHF
>-|TRBV6-5|-|TRBJ1-3
TGTGCCAGCAGTTACTCCGGGAGCTCTGGAAACACCATATATTTT
CASSYSGSSGNTIYF
>-|TRBV12-3/TRBV12-4|-|TRBJ2-5
TGTGCCAGCAGTTTTACAAAGCAAGAGACCCAGTACTTC
CASSFTKQETQYF
>TRBD1|TRBV5-6|-|TRBJ1-5
TGTGCCAGCAGCTACCGGACAGGGTGGAATCAGCCCCAGCATTTT
CASSYRTGWNQPQHF
>TRBD2|TRBV9|-|TRBJ2-3
TGTGCCAGCAGCGTTTTACTAGCGGGAACAGATACGCAGTATTTT
CASSVLLAGTDTQYF
>TRBD1|TRBV10-2|-|TRBJ1-5
TGCGCCAGCAGTGAGTCGGGACAGGGTTCAGCCCAGCATTTT
CASSESGQGSAQHF
>-|TRBV6-6|-|TRBJ1-5
TGTGCCAGCATAAGGACAGTCGATAGCAATCAGCCCCAGCATTTT
CASIRTVDSNQPQHF
>TRBD1|TRBV29-1|-|TRBJ2-7
TGCAGCGTTGAAGATCAAGGACAGGGTTACGAGCAGTACTTC
CSVEDQGQGYEQYF
>TRBD2|TRBV25-1|-|TRBJ2-1
TGTGCCAGCAGTGAACCCGACCGGGAGGGTGAGCAGTTCTTC
CASSEPDREGEQFF
>TRBD2|TRBV29-1|few|TRBJ2-7
TGCAGCGTAGGTCAGACTAGCGGGATCTACGAGCAGTACTTC
CSVGQTSGIYEQYF
>-|TRBV30|-|TRBJ2-7
TGTGCCTGGAGCCAACTCATGGGGCAGCGTCTTTACGAGCAGTACTTC
CAWSQLMGQRLYEQYF
>-|TRBV3-1/TRBV3-2|once|TRBJ1-6
TGTGCCAGCAGCCAAGGCGCTGGGGACAATAATTCACCCCTCCACTTT
CASSQGAGDNNSPLHF
>-|TRBV9|-|TRBJ1-1
TGTGCCAGCAGCGTAGGGAACAGGAATGAAGCTTTCTTT
CASSVGNRNEAFF
>-|TRBV11-3|-|TRBJ2-1
TGTGCCAGCAGCTTAGTAGGGGCTCACAATGAGCAGTTCTTC
CASSLVGAHNEQFF
>-|TRBV6-1|few|TRBJ1-4
TGTGCCAGCAGTGAAGAAGGCGGGGGAATGAAAAAACTGTTTTTT
CASSEEGGGMKKLFF
>-|TRBV30|-|TRBJ1-2
TGTGCCTGGAAGGACACCTATGGCTACACCTTC
CAWKDTYGYTF
>TRBD1|TRBV3-1/TRBV3-2|-|TRBJ2-1
TGTGCCAGCAGCCCGACAGGGTTAAATGAGCAGTTCTTC
CASSPTGLNEQFF
>-|TRBV2|-|TRBJ1-2
TGTGCCAGCAGACTGCGAGTGGATGGCTACACCTTC
CASRLRVDGYTF
>-|TRBV14|-|TRBJ1-1
TGTGCCAGCAGCCAAGAATCACAGGGTGAAGCTTTCTTT
CASSQESQGEAFF
>-|TRBV10-3|-|TRBJ1-1
TGTGCCACCGGGAATGTGAACACTGAAGCTTTCTTT
CATGNVNTEAFF
>TRBD1|TRBV5-6|-|TRBJ1-5
TGTGCCAGCAGCATGACAGGGGTGAGTCAGCCCCAGCATTTT
CASSMTGVSQPQHF
>TRBD2|TRBV6-5|-|TRBJ2-5
TGTGCCAGCAGTTACTATCCGGGGGGGCAAGAGACCCAGTACTTC
CASSYYPGGQETQYF
>TRBD1|TRBV19|-|TRBJ2-2
TGTGCCAGTAGTCTTAGGACAGGGGGCGCGGGGGAGCTGTTTTTT
CASSLRTGGAGELFF
>-|TRBV24-1|-|TRBJ2-3
TGTGCCACCAGTGATACAAAAGATACGCAGTATTTT
CATSDTKDTQYF
>-|TRBV27|-|TRBJ1-1
TGTGCCAGCAGTACCCACAATACTGAAGCTTTCTTT
CASSTHNTEAFF
>TRBD1|TRBV10-3|-|TRBJ2-3
TGTGCCATCAGCTCAGACAGGGCAGGCACAGATACGCAGTATTTT
CAISSDRAGTDTQYF
>-|TRBV2|once|TRBJ1-4
TGTGCCAGCCAAGTCGATGGCGGAAAACTGTTTTTT
CASQVDGGKLFF
>-|TRBV29-1|-|TRBJ1-4
TGCAGCGTTGAAGGACTGAATGAAAAACTGTTTTTT
CSVEGLNEKLFF
>-|TRBV7-3|-|TRBJ2-1
TGTGCCAGCAGCACCGGAGGGTCCAGCTCCTACAATGAGCAGTTCTTC
CASSTGGSSSYNEQFF
>-|TRBV7-3|once|TRBJ2-1
TGTGCCAGCAGCTTACCCGAAGGAAGAGCGGGCCTTTCGGACAATGAGCAGTTCTTC
CASSLPEGRAGLSDNEQFF
>-|TRBV9|-|TRBJ2-3
TGTGCCAGCAGCGTTTACTCGGGTCAGGGGACAGATACGCAGTATTTT
CASSVYSGQGTDTQYF